The TCR beta chain under discussion was sequenced for a study of cytotoxic CD8 clonotypes in ibrutinib-treated CLL. The V gene end was trimmed by 5 bases and the J gene end by 6 bases; junction bases not matched to a gene: 11. The CDR3 contains 15 residues. Germline assignment: CDR1 SGHAT and CDR2 FQNNGV. TCR beta libraries used about 2 micrograms of genomic DNA from cryopreserved PBMCs. Worth noting for this clone: Its antigen is as yet unknown.

Repertoires were generated with immunoSEQ multiplex PCR, while TCRdb's copy carries only in-frame clones and drops some. The table lists approximately 50,000 clones, about 72% of them singletons. Study-wide findings and caveats: Clonality increased at ibrutinib response and stayed stable in sustained remission. At progression, however, it fell back toward baseline. Samples from sustained-remission and progressing patients were taken at different times. With treatment, public clonotypes, which were uncommon, either contracted or remained stable.

The rearrangement links TRBV11-2 to TRBJ2-7; 9 bases line up with TRBD1. The TCR originated in a human donor with chronic lymphocytic leukemia. The sequencing used PBMCs, collected after 12 months of ibrutinib treatment. The CDR3 sequence is CASSPRDRVRGEQYF. The DNA for the CDR3 is TGTGCCAGCAGCCCACGGGACAGGGTGAGAGGCGAGCAGTACTTC.